The sequence of this T cell receptor (beta chain) was determined in a study of T cell clonality in common variable immunodeficiency (dated by TCRdb to about 2015). CVID was diagnosed by standard criteria: serum IgG, IgA and/or IgM reduced below normal range, plus specific antibody deficiency. There were around 44 subjects in the CVID group (roughly 30 male and about 15 female), ranging in age from roughly 8 to 70 years, with a mean age of 40. Most CVID patients and most healthy controls were of Caucasian heritage. All CVID subjects had received replacement immunoglobulin therapy for at least one year at the time of study participation. When blood was collected, none of the CVID subjects were ill or on immunomodulatory or immunosuppressive medication. From each donor, roughly 5 to 9 ml of heparinized peripheral whole blood was collected. Genomic DNA from adults with common variable immune deficiency (CVID) and from healthy adult controls was used to sequence TCRbeta CDR3 repertoires. Diluted blood was density-centrifuged over Hypaque 1077 or Ficoll-Paque to isolate peripheral blood mononuclear cells. Unsorted mononuclear cells served as the source of genomic DNA, which was extracted either by Qiagen column purification or by a centrifugation-based method.

This clone was counted a few times. It lacks a known antigen. The read falls 3 residues short of the CDR3 end, and the missing part is taken from the germline J gene. The CDR3 has 16 amino acids, counting the end cysteine and phenylalanine. Sequencing covers 39 bases of the CDR3, shown here with the frame starting at base 1. CDR1 and CDR2, per the germline V gene, are SGHRS and YFSETQ. V loses 4 bases, J loses 0 bases, and the germline ends lie 15 bases apart. What the work shows at the level of the full study, not this receptor alone: According to the authors, finding the cause of the higher clonality in CVID would require sequencing the repertoires of T cell subpopulations. Despite equal DNA input, controls averaged roughly 80,000 unique sequences per sample versus about 32,000 in CVID samples. Patient heterogeneity within the CVID cohort put limits on correlating repertoire features with clinical complications. CVID TCRbeta sequences were reported to have fewer deletions and N-nucleotide insertions and to lack highly modified clones with 13 or more V deletions. CVID subjects shared fewer TCRbeta clones with each other than healthy controls did (p < 0.0001). TCRbeta clonality was higher in CVID subjects than in healthy controls (t-test p = 0.018), and the increase was most characteristic of about a third of subjects.

CVID samples and control samples contributed equivalent amounts of genomic DNA as sequencing input. For every sample, a 60 bp segment covering the rearranged TCRbeta CDR3 region was amplified and then sequenced. The immunoSEQ assay, a bias-corrected multiplex PCR combined with high-throughput sequencing, was used to amplify TCRbeta. As for how the authors treated the data: Every unique nucleotide sequence counted as a clone and was annotated with V, D and J genes, copy number and frequency. Sequences were labeled productive if in frame, and non-productive if out of frame or containing stop codons. Clonality was calculated from Shannon's entropy as previously described. The predicted amino acid sequences of productive clones were used to derive mean CDR3 Kyte-Doolittle hydropathy. Scaled V gene usage was hierarchically clustered using Manhattan distance and complete linkage with the R hclust function. To assess clone sharing by CDR3 amino acid sequence, 12 repertoires per group were resampled over 100 rounds. The repertoires were searched for fewer than 75 published EBV-specific TCRbeta sequences and some 240 published CMV-specific TCRbeta sequences. A couple of CVID samples yielding fewer than 10,000 sequences were excluded from analysis, leaving over 35 CVID repertoires. TCRdb holds this immuneACCESS table with in-frame rearrangements only. Some clones are missing; in checked studies, unresolved V genes explain under half, and the rest has no known cause. The V and J calls and clone size are taken from that table; D and trimming were inferred from the DNA. Listed for this sample are fewer than 35,000 clones, none observed only a single time. The ten largest clones represent 6% to 6.5% of the sample.

The receptor comes from a human donor with common variable immunodeficiency. The chain couples TRBV5-1 to TRBJ2-3; the D gene is perhaps TRBD1, on 5 matching bases. The sequenced sample was peripheral blood mononuclear cells. The CDR3: CASSPSGQVSTDTQYF. The DNA read from the CDR3 is TGCGCCAGCAGCCCCTCAGGGCAGGTTAGCACAGATACG.